This TCR beta chain was retrieved from a study of beta chain features in type 1 diabetes. As for the study in general: All samples yielded 85 million to 130 million examined sorted cells.

The V and J ends lost 2 bases and 3 bases respectively, with 8 bases between them. The V gene's germline CDR1 is ENHRY and CDR2 SYGVKD. CDR3 length: 13 amino acids. The investigators reverse transcribed all of the isolated RNA, so they sequenced expressed TCRB transcripts. Naive, central memory and regulatory T cell samples produced a mean of approximately 3.6 million reads. Sequenced by immunoSEQ multiplex PCR; TCRdb stores in-frame clones only, minus some. Of hundreds of thousands of clones listed, roughly 15% are singletons. Whole-study results and caveats: Cells with high TCR expression could be over-represented by cDNA sequencing. Across all four CD4+ subsets, people with type 1 diabetes showed modestly shorter TCRB CDR3s.

With respect to this clone: Its antigen is not identified.

The chain employs TRBV10-3 and TRBJ2-7; TRBD2 might be the D (6 bases). The specimen was naive CD4+ T cells from blood. The clonotype was recovered from a man younger than 35 with type 1 diabetes. This CDR3 is CAISEQGGYEQYF. The CDR3 DNA reads TGTGCCATCAGTGAGCAGGGAGGCTACGAGCAGTACTTC.